Following are 20 T cell receptor beta chains from one sample sequenced in a study of CD8 T cells in ankylosing spondylitis. Which antigens these TCRs recognize remains unknown. TCRdb reprocessed the 5' RACE reads via MiXCR and lists one record per CDR3 protein. This table has 650,000 to 800,000 distinct CDR3 sequences, 19% appearing once. General study points: Seemingly distinctive of ankylosing spondylitis blood was a TCR beta motif formed by eight highly homologous variants.

Sequenced material: blood, either unsorted or a sorted T cell fraction (not recorded which). The receptors originated from a male donor with ankylosing spondylitis.

A few counts support this clonotype. The chain recombines TRBV4-3 with TRBJ1-1; no reliable D call. This CDR3 is built from 13 residues. The germline gives CDR1 LGHNA, CDR2 YSLEER. Trimming stripped 0 bases from V and 5 bases from J, with 7 bases between. This CDR3 reads CASSQDRRTEAFF. CDR3 DNA sequence: TGCGCCAGCAGCCAAGATCGACGGACTGAAGCTTTCTTT.

This chain joins TRBV7-9 and TRBJ1-2; D perhaps matches TRBD1 (5 bases). The CDR3 contains 15 residues. CDR1 and CDR2 from the germline V gene are SEHNR and FQNEAQ (reference sequence). Deletions cut 5 bases from V and 5 bases from J, with 18 bases between. The CDR3 nucleotides read TGTGCCAGCAGCCCCTCTTCGGGGAGGGGATATGGCTACACCTTC. Its protein is CASSPSSGRGYGYTF.

The chain links TRBV12-3 or TRBV12-4 to TRBJ1-2; perhaps TRBD1 as D (5 bases). The CDR3 spans 12 residues. V lost 7 bases and J 1 base, leaving 7 bases between the germline ends. DNA of the CDR3: TGTGCCAGCAAGGGACTTAACTATGGCTACACCTTC. It encodes CASKGLNYGYTF.

This chain joins TRBV7-2 and TRBJ2-5; 8 nucleotides match TRBD2. Germline V gene sequence: CDR1 SGHTA, CDR2 FQGNSA. The junction had 7 bases not matched to a gene; V was cut back by 4 bases and J by 6 bases. The CDR3 is 14 residues long. The CDR3 loop reads CASSWSGSGKTQYF. CDR3 in DNA: TGTGCCAGCAGCTGGAGCGGGAGCGGGAAGACCCAGTACTTC.

This chain connects TRBV5-1 to TRBJ2-1; 8 bases are a match to TRBD1. The germline V gene encodes CDR1 SGHRS and CDR2 YFSETQ. The V segment lost 0 bases and the J segment 4 bases; nucleotides outside the gene matches: 6. The CDR3 is 16 amino acids. CDR3: CASSLGGTGLYNEQFF. The DNA for the CDR3 is TGCGCCAGCAGCTTGGGGGGGACAGGCCTTTACAATGAGCAGTTCTTC.

For the CDR3, the DNA is TGTGCCAGCAGTAGAAAGGGACTAGCGGGGTCAATGGGGGAGACCCAGTACTTC. Its translation is CASSRKGLAGSMGETQYF. This sequence joins TRBV6-1 and TRBJ2-5; TRBD2 aligns across 13 bases. The CDR3 runs to 18 residues. V gave up 5 bases and J gave up 5 bases; unmatched junction bases: 14. Germline CDR1 MNHNS, CDR2 SASEGT.

This clonotype has just a few counts. This chain joins TRBV12-3 or TRBV12-4 and TRBJ1-1; the match to TRBD1 covers 8 bases. This CDR3 is built from 14 residues. V was clipped by 6 bases and J by 5 bases; unmatched bases: 8. DNA of the CDR3: TGTGCCAGCAGCAGGACAGGGTCTGTGACTGAAGCTTTCTTT. Amino acid sequence: CASSRTGSVTEAFF.

This clonotype has a handful of counts. The V call is TRBV20-1, the J call TRBJ2-1, with 14 bases that match TRBD2. From germline, CDR1 is DFQATT and CDR2 SNEGSKA (reference sequence). Unmatched junction bases numbered 4, after V lost 0 bases and J lost 6 bases. This CDR3 comprises 16 residues. The chain's CDR3 is CSARDRGLAGVNEQFF. The CDR3 DNA sequence: TGCAGTGCTAGAGATAGGGGACTAGCGGGAGTCAATGAGCAGTTCTTC.

This clonotype was counted between two and nine times. The chain couples TRBV7-9 to TRBJ2-3; 10 positions agree with TRBD2. The germline V gene encodes CDR1 SEHNR and CDR2 FQNEAQ (reference sequence). V trimming: 2 bases; J trimming: 5 bases; junction bases outside the gene matches: 7. This CDR3 has 16 amino acids. CDR3 sequence: CASSLWLAGVLDTQYF. For the CDR3, the DNA is TGTGCCAGCAGCTTATGGCTAGCGGGAGTCCTAGATACGCAGTATTTT.

The V gene is TRBV27, the J gene TRBJ2-7; D may be TRBD1 (6 bases). Germline CDR1 and CDR2: MNHEY and SMNVEV (reference sequence). The CDR3 is made up of 14 amino acids. With 5 bases removed from V and 2 bases from J, the gap between germline ends came to 13 bases. The CDR3 bases are TGTGCCAGCAGTGCAAGACAGGAAACCTACGAGCAGTACTTC. It yields the protein CASSARQETYEQYF.

V gene TRBV6-5 combines with J gene TRBJ2-1; 11 positions match TRBD1. Unmatched junction bases numbered 2, after V lost 0 bases and J lost 4 bases. CDR3 length: 16 amino acids. Germline CDR1 reads MNHEY; CDR2 reads SVGAGI. The CDR3 reads CASSYSGTGGYNEQFF. The CDR3 DNA reads TGTGCCAGCAGTTACTCGGGGACAGGGGGGTACAATGAGCAGTTCTTC.

The V call is TRBV20-1, the J call TRBJ2-3, with D possibly called TRBD1 or TRBD2 (5 bases each). Germline V gives CDR1 DFQATT, CDR2 SNEGSKA (reference sequence). Trimming pared 5 bases from V and 5 bases from J, leaving 14 bases between. The CDR3 is 13 amino acids. The CDR3 nucleotides read TGCAGTGCTGCCCGGGACGCCAGAGATACGCAGTATTTT. The encoded protein is CSAARDARDTQYF.

The V and J genes are TRBV4-2 and TRBJ2-1; 10 positions match TRBD2. J gave up 8 bases and V 2 bases, and 6 bases lay outside the gene matches. Germline V gene sequence: CDR1 LGHNA, CDR2 YNFKEQ. This CDR3 is built from 15 residues. The CDR3 bases are TGTGCCAGCAGCCAATTGAGCGGGAGGGCCGATGAGCAGTTCTTC. Translating it yields CASSQLSGRADEQFF.

V gene TRBV5-6 combines with J gene TRBJ2-3; TRBD1 or TRBD2 may be the D gene (5 bases each). V was pared by 0 bases and J by 4 bases, with 12 bases between. The V gene's germline CDR1 is SGHDT and CDR2 YYEEEE. This CDR3 is 15 amino acids long. CDR3 coding DNA: TGTGCCAGCAGCTTGGTCGGGGCCGAGGCAGATACGCAGTATTTT. Its protein product is CASSLVGAEADTQYF.

This clonotype came up a few times. V usage is TRBV5-1 and J usage is TRBJ2-7; D is possibly TRBD1 (6 bases). The CDR3 is made up of 14 amino acids. V was cut by 4 bases and J by 3 bases, with 14 bases left in between. CDR1 and CDR2 (germline): SGHRS, YFSETQ. CDR3 nucleotide sequence: TGCGCCAGCAGCCCAGGGGACACCCACTACGAGCAGTACTTC. Translating it yields CASSPGDTHYEQYF.

This clonotype has just a few counts. The V gene is TRBV5-1, the J gene TRBJ1-4; D gene ambiguous. Trimming pared 4 bases from V and 3 bases from J, leaving 7 bases between. The CDR3 length is 13 residues. CDR1 and CDR2 (germline): SGHRS, YFSETQ. The CDR3 nucleotides are TGCGCCAGCAGCCCCACACCTAATGAAAAACTGTTTTTT. This gives the protein CASSPTPNEKLFF.

This clonotype showed up just a few times. This rearrangement joins TRBV15 to TRBJ2-7; 7 positions match TRBD2. The CDR3 is 17 residues long. V shed 0 bases and J 7 bases; nucleotides not matched to a gene: 15. Germline V CDR1 and CDR2: LNHNV, YYDKDF (reference sequence). The CDR3 loop is CATSRDLLASGTGEQYF. The CDR3 nucleotides are TGTGCCACCAGCAGAGATCTCCTAGCGAGCGGGACGGGGGAGCAGTACTTC.

This clonotype was detected many times. The chain has TRBV20-1 and TRBJ2-1; unclear D gene. Per germline, CDR1 DFQATT and CDR2 SNEGSKA (reference sequence). The ends were cut back, 1 base at V and 7 bases at J, with 8 bases in the middle. The CDR3 is 12 amino acids. CDR3 DNA: TGCAGTGCTAGAGCGGGCGGAAATGAGCAGTTCTTC. The encoded protein is CSARAGGNEQFF.

The chain recombines TRBV6-1 with TRBJ1-1, with D possibly TRBD1 on 6 matching bases. The CDR3 extends over 15 amino acids. The V gene's germline CDR1 is MNHNS and CDR2 SASEGT. V shed 6 bases and J shed 0 bases, with 14 bases lying between them. This chain's CDR3 is CASRRDRSMNTEAFF. For the CDR3, the DNA is TGTGCCAGCAGGAGAGACAGGTCTATGAACACTGAAGCTTTCTTT.

This chain connects TRBV3-1 to TRBJ1-1; D is uncertain. The CDR3 totals 14 residues. V was shortened by 1 base and J by 5 bases, with 11 bases between the two germline ends. Germline loops: CDR1 LGHDT, CDR2 YNNKEL (reference sequence). CDR3 DNA sequence: TGTGCCAGCAGCCAAGGATCCGGGGTTACTGAAGCTTTCTTT. This gives the protein CASSQGSGVTEAFF.